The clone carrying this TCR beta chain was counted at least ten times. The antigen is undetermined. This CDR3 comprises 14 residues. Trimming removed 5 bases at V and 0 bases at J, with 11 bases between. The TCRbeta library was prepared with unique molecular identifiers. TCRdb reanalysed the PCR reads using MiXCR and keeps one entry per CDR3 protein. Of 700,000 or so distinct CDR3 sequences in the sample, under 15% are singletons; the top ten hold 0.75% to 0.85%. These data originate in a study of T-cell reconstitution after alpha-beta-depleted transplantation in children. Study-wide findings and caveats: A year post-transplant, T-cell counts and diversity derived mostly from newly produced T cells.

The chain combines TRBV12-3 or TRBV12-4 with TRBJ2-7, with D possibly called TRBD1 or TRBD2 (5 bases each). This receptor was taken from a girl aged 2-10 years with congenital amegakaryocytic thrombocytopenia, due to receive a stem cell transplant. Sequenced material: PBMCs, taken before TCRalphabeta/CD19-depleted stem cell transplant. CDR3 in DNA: TGTGCCAGCAGTCCCCGGGACGGCTCCTACGAGCAGTACTTC. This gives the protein CASSPRDGSYEQYF.